The 3 T cell receptor beta chains listed next were all sequenced from one sample in a study of response to subunit inactivated influenza vaccine. In TCRdb, the RT-PCR reads were re-called with MiXCR into one record per CDR3 protein. Among about 800,000 distinct CDR3 sequences listed, about 20% were seen once. Specimen: PBMCs from blood, collected about 5 days after vaccination. The receptors come from a man aged 45 to 65 who received an inactivated influenza vaccine.

The chain joins TRBV20-1 to TRBJ2-4; 10 nucleotides match TRBD2. From germline, CDR1 is DFQATT and CDR2 SNEGSKA (reference sequence). The CDR3 consists of 15 residues. V lost 4 bases, J lost 6 bases, and 9 bases stayed unmatched. The DNA for the CDR3 is TGCAGTGCTAACAAGCGGGGGGGCCTTGGAAACATTCAGTACTTC. This gives the protein CSANKRGGLGNIQYF.

For this clonotype: The conserved final phenylalanine or tryptophan is absent from the CDR3, which likely points to a read error. The limits of the CDR3 on the DNA are not certain, so only TCRdb's listed CDR3 is given. The chain recombines TRBV10-2 with TRBJ2-3; the table's TRBD2 call for D was not verified on the DNA. Germline loops: CDR1 WSHSY, CDR2 SAAADI. The length of the CDR3 is 18 amino acids, counting both ends. CDR3 sequence: CASRATSVYTLVDASSPA.

Only a few counts were recorded for this clonotype. The chain uses TRBV12-3 or TRBV12-4 and TRBJ2-1; 11 nucleotides match TRBD2. V dropped 4 bases and J dropped 5; count of bases not matched to a gene: 13. This CDR3 has 18 residues. CDR3 in DNA: TGTGCCAGCAGTTCGGCCGGGGTAGCGGGGGGGCGCGACAATGAGCAGTTCTTC. It specifies CASSSAGVAGGRDNEQFF.